This passage covers 23 T cell receptor beta chains from one sample sequenced in a study of T cell clonotyping in hematopoietic cell transplantation. Time point defined: recipient sample about 28 days before transplant, after cytoreduction. Generated by immunoSEQ multiplex PCR, the TCRdb table keeps only in-frame clones and is missing some. The sample holds around 45,000 clones, approximately 82% seen once. The sequences come from peripheral blood mononuclear cells, collected before stem cell transplant. Receptor source: a man between 60 and 75 years old with myelodysplastic syndrome. Some clones in this sample may be carry-over from other donors' samples.

This clone appeared once. The V and J genes are TRBV11-1 and TRBJ1-5; D gene ambiguous. There are 13 residues in the CDR3. CDR1 and CDR2 (germline): SGHAT, FQDESV (reference sequence). The germline V and J ends were trimmed by 4 bases and 0 bases, with 4 bases remaining between them. DNA of the CDR3: TGTGCCAGCAGCTATAATAGCAATCAGCCCCAGCATTTT. This translates into CASSYNSNQPQHF.

This clone was detected once. The CDR3 sequence is CASSYGGRTEAFF. Here the CDR3 DNA reads TGTGCCAGCAGTTACGGGGGGCGGACTGAAGCTTTCTTT. The chain joins TRBV6-5 to TRBJ1-1, with D perhaps TRBD1 (6 bases). The CDR3 spans 13 residues. CDR1 and CDR2 from the germline V gene are MNHEY and SVGAGI. V lost 2 bases to trimming and J lost 5 bases, with 9 bases between them.

CDR3 sequence (DNA): TGTGCCAGCAGCTCACCGGGACAGGATGGGAACACTGAAGCTTTCTTT. It codes for CASSSPGQDGNTEAFF. The V gene is TRBV7-9, the J gene TRBJ1-1; 8 nucleotides line up with TRBD1. This CDR3 is 16 amino acids long. Germline V CDR1 and CDR2: SEHNR, FQNEAQ (reference sequence). V gave up 4 bases and J gave up 1 base; unmatched junction bases: 8.

The rearrangement links TRBV19 to TRBJ1-5, with D maybe TRBD1 (5 bases). Germline V lookup: CDR1 LNHDA, CDR2 SQIVND (reference sequence). V lost 6 bases and J 9 bases, leaving 18 bases between the germline ends. This CDR3 contains 14 residues. The CDR3 here is CASRKRQSQWPQHF. The CDR3 DNA reads as TGTGCCAGTAGGAAAAGACAGAGTCAATGGCCCCAGCATTTT. The full variable domain, rest sourced from reference TRBV19 and TRBJ1-5, is DGGITQSPKYLFRKEGQNVTLSCEQNLNHDAMYWYRQDPGQGLRLIYYSQIVNDFQKGDIAEGYSVSREKKESFPLTVTSAQKNPTAFYLCASRKRQSQWPQHFGDGTRLSIL.

CDR3 DNA: TGTGCCAGTAGCACTAGACCGGGACAGGGGCAATACGAGCAGTACTTC. Amino acids: CASSTRPGQGQYEQYF. This rearrangement joins TRBV19 to TRBJ2-7; the match to TRBD1 covers 10 bases. The V segment lost 6 bases and the J segment 4 bases; nucleotides outside the gene matches: 12. CDR1 LNHDA and CDR2 SQIVND come from the germline V gene (reference sequence). The CDR3 contains 16 residues.

This chain joins TRBV10-1 and TRBJ2-1, with a possible D match to TRBD2 (5 bases). The length of the CDR3 is 18 residues. The germline gives CDR1 WNHNN, CDR2 SYGVQD (reference sequence). Trimming removed 0 bases at V and 0 bases at J, with 15 bases between. CDR3 amino acids: CASSESYKLGSSYNEQFF. CDR3 bases: TGCGCCAGCAGTGAGTCCTACAAACTAGGGAGCTCCTACAATGAGCAGTTCTTC.

V usage is TRBV7-8 and J usage is TRBJ2-2; tentatively, D is TRBD1 (6 bases). CDR1 and CDR2 (germline): SGHVS, FQNEAQ. This CDR3 contains 18 residues. With 4 bases removed from V and 0 bases from J, the gap between germline ends came to 18 bases. CDR3 DNA sequence: TGTGCCAGCAGCTGGGGACGGACAGTTCTTACGAACACCGGGGAGCTGTTTTTT. Encoded protein: CASSWGRTVLTNTGELFF.

This chain links TRBV6-5 with TRBJ1-5; unclear D gene. CDR1 and CDR2 from the germline V gene are MNHEY and SVGAGI. Trimming took off 0 bases at V and 8 bases at J, with 8 bases between the two ends. CDR3 size: 13 residues. CDR3 bases: TGTGCCAGCAGTTACTCGCGTAGGGAGCCCCAGCATTTT. Protein sequence: CASSYSRREPQHF.

V gene TRBV30 combines with J gene TRBJ1-6; the D is unclear. Between the trimmed V and J ends, which lost 6 bases and 7 bases, there was a span of 13 bases. This CDR3 has 13 amino acids. CDR1 and CDR2 (germline): GTSNPN, SVGIG (reference sequence). CDR3 in amino acids: CACLKGGNSPLHF. The CDR3 nucleotides read TGTGCCTGTCTCAAGGGTGGGAATTCACCCCTCCACTTT.

The V call is TRBV6-6, the J call TRBJ2-2; 9 bases line up with TRBD2. CDR1 and CDR2 (germline): MNHNY, SVGAGI (reference sequence). The CDR3 is made up of 16 amino acids. With 6 bases clipped from V and 4 bases from J, the junction kept 9 bases outside the gene matches. This CDR3 is CASSPGLARPTGELFF. CDR3 bases: TGTGCCAGCAGCCCCGGACTAGCGAGGCCCACCGGGGAGCTGTTTTTT.

The rearrangement links TRBV5-1 to TRBJ2-2; D perhaps matches TRBD1 (5 bases). V lost 2 bases and J lost 4, with 15 bases in between. Germline values: CDR1 SGHRS, CDR2 YFSETQ. The CDR3 runs 16 residues. The CDR3 spells CASSLRGAGSTGELFF. In nucleotides, the CDR3 is TGCGCCAGCAGCTTACGTGGGGCAGGGTCCACCGGGGAGCTGTTTTTT.

V and J are TRBV7-2 and TRBJ2-1; 7 nucleotides agree with TRBD2. The CDR3 has 15 amino acids. Germline-derived CDR1 and CDR2 are SGHTA and FQGNSA. Trimming removed 4 bases from V and 6 bases from J; junction bases left unmatched: 9. CDR3 nucleotide sequence: TGTGCCAGCAGCTCGTACGGGACTATAGGCAATGAGCAGTTCTTC. Amino acid sequence: CASSSYGTIGNEQFF.

The rearrangement links TRBV6-5 to TRBJ1-2, with no clear D. Germline loops: CDR1 MNHEY, CDR2 SVGAGI. V was pared by 2 bases and J by 3 bases, with 7 bases between. CDR3 length: 13 residues. CDR3 residues: CASSYARDYGYTF. The DNA of the CDR3 is TGTGCCAGCAGTTACGCCCGGGACTATGGCTACACCTTC.

As regards this clone: One end of the junction is discordant with germline, which a read error may explain. This chain links TRBV14 with TRBJ2-7; 7 bases map to TRBD1. The V gene's germline CDR1 is SGHDN and CDR2 FVKESK. The CDR3 length is 13 residues. CDR3 nucleotides: TGTGCCAGCAGCCGCGAGGCATACAGGGGCATGGGGTTC. Translation: CASSREAYRGMGF.

The chain recombines TRBV5-5 with TRBJ2-7; TRBD1 matches 12 bases. Germline V gene data show CDR1 as SGHKS and CDR2 as YYEKEE (reference sequence). This CDR3 is built from 15 residues. V gave up 4 bases and J gave up 6 bases; unmatched junction bases: 8. For the CDR3, the DNA is TGTGCCAGCAGCACGTTCGGGACAGGGGGCGCCGAGCAGTACTTC. Its protein product is CASSTFGTGGAEQYF.

The genes are TRBV30 and TRBJ2-7; D possibly uses TRBD1 or TRBD2 (6 bases each). The V end lost 2 bases, the J end lost 7 bases, and 21 bases lay between the germline ends. Germline V gene sequence: CDR1 GTSNPN, CDR2 SVGIG (reference sequence). This CDR3 has 15 residues. As DNA, the CDR3 is TGTGCCTGGAGTCCCCAGTCCCCCCGGGGGCAAGAGCAGTACTTC. This translates into CAWSPQSPRGQEQYF.

This chain connects TRBV6-5 to TRBJ1-1; D is unclear. The CDR3 runs 13 residues. Germline CDR1 is MNHEY and CDR2 is SVGAGI. V gave up 7 bases and J gave up 4 bases, with 13 bases separating them. The CDR3 DNA follows: TGTGCCAGCATGCCCGGGTGGGGCACTGAAGCTTTCTTT. Its protein product is CASMPGWGTEAFF.

The CDR3 DNA sequence: TGTGCCAGCAGCTTAGAATGGGGGTCGTATTCACCCCTCCACTTT. Translation gives CASSLEWGSYSPLHF. The chain carries TRBV7-2 and TRBJ1-6; D possibly corresponds to TRBD1 (5 bases). The CDR3 totals 15 residues. Germline CDR1 SGHTA, CDR2 FQGNSA. V was clipped by 1 base and J by 8 bases, with 12 bases between them.

The V call is TRBV4-2, the J call TRBJ2-2, with 7 nucleotides matching TRBD2. The CDR3 covers 16 residues. V gave up 0 bases and J gave up 6 bases; unmatched junction bases: 7. CDR1 is LGHNA and CDR2 is YNFKEQ in the germline V gene. CDR3 nucleotides: TGTGCCAGCAGCCAAGAGGGCGGGGGTAGCGCCGGGGAGCTGTTTTTT. It is translated as CASSQEGGGSAGELFF.

V and J are TRBV28 and TRBJ2-3, with D tentatively TRBD1 (6 bases). The V end was cut by 5 bases, the J end by 4 bases, with 16 bases between. The CDR3 contains 15 residues. Germline CDR1 MDHEN, CDR2 SYDVKM. The CDR3 bases are TGTGCCAGCAGTAGCCCGACAGGTGCGGCAGATACGCAGTATTTT. The encoded protein is CASSSPTGAADTQYF.

The chain is built from TRBV5-4 and TRBJ1-2; D is unresolved. The germline CDR1 and CDR2 sequences are SGHNT and YYREEE (reference sequence). The CDR3 totals 15 residues. Between the trimmed V and J ends, which lost 0 bases and 0 bases, there was a span of 9 bases. This CDR3 is CASSLGSAANYGYTF. The CDR3 coding sequence is TGTGCCAGCAGCTTGGGGTCGGCAGCTAACTATGGCTACACCTTC.

The chain recombines TRBV28 with TRBJ1-2; 9 nucleotides match TRBD1. This CDR3 has 14 amino acids. Trimming took 7 bases from V and 3 from J; bases not matched to a gene: 6. CDR1 and CDR2 from the germline V gene are MDHEN and SYDVKM. CDR3 sequence (DNA): TGTGCCAGCAAAGTACAGGGGGCGGACTATGGCTACACCTTC. Translation: CASKVQGADYGYTF.

This clone was seen only once. The gene calls are TRBV5-1 and TRBJ1-1; 9 nucleotides align to TRBD1. Germline V CDR1 and CDR2: SGHRS, YFSETQ. The CDR3 length is 14 residues. Trimming removed 3 bases from V and 5 bases from J; junction bases left unmatched: 5. The chain's CDR3 is CASSSGTGSTEAFF. Here the CDR3 DNA reads TGCGCCAGCAGCTCCGGGACAGGGTCTACTGAAGCTTTCTTT.